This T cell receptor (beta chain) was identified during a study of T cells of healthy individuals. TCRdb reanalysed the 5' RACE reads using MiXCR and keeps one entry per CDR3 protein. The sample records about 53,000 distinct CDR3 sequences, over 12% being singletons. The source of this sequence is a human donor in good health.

Here the CDR3 DNA reads TGTGCCAGCAGCTTAGTGGGAGGGGGTACGAACACTGAAGCTTTCTTT. Protein: CASSLVGGGTNTEAFF. The J gene is TRBJ1-1, the V gene TRBV7-2, with TRBD1 as a possible D gene (6 bases). The CDR3 consists of 16 residues. Looked up from germline, CDR1 is SGHTA and CDR2 is FQGNSA. Trimming stripped 1 base from V and 1 base from J, with 13 bases between.